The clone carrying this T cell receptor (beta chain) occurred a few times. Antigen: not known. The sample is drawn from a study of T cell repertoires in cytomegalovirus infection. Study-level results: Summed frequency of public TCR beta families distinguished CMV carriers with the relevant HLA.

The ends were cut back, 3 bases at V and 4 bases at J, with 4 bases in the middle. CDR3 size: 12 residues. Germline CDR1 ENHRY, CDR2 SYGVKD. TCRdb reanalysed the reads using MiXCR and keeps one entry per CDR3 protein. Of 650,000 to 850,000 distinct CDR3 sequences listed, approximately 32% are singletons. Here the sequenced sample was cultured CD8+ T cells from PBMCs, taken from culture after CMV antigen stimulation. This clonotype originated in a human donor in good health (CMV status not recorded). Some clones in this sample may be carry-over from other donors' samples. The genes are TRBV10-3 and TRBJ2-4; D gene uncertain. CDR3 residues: CAISDQKNIQYF. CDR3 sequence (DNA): TGTGCCATCAGTGATCAGAAAAACATTCAGTACTTC.